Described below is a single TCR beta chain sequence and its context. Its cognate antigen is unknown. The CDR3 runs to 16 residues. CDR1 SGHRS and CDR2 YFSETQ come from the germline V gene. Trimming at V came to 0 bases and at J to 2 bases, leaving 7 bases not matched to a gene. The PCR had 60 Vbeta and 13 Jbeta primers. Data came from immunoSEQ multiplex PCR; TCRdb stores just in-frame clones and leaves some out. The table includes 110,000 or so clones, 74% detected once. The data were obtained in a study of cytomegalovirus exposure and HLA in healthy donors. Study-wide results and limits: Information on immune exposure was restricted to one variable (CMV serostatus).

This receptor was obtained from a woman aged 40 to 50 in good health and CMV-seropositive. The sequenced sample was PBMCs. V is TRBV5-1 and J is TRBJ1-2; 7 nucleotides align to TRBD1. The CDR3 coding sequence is TGCGCCAGCAGCTTGGCCGGAGGGGGCGTCAACTATGGCTACACCTTC. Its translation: CASSLAGGGVNYGYTF.